This T cell receptor beta chain derives from a study of blood T cells in healthy people across ages. The second PCR ran roughly 7 to 11 cycles with a sample-barcoded 5' primer and J-beta primers. Template switching added a 12-random-nucleotide identifier to every cDNA molecule. A single record per CDR3 protein comes from TCRdb applying MiXCR to the 5' RACE reads. The sample contains 1.5 million to 2 million distinct CDR3 sequences, under 30% of which appear only once. The trim removed 1 base at V and 3 bases at J, leaving 6 bases unmatched. The CDR3 contains 15 residues. The V gene's germline CDR1 is DFQATT and CDR2 SNEGSKA (reference sequence). This clonotype was seen only a few times.

The source of this sequence is a woman under 40 in good health. This sequence joins TRBV20-1 and TRBJ1-5; TRBD1 agrees at 7 bases. Material: blood. CDR3 in amino acids: CSARGTGIANQPQHF. The CDR3, as DNA: TGCAGTGCTAGAGGGACAGGAATAGCCAATCAGCCCCAGCATTTT.